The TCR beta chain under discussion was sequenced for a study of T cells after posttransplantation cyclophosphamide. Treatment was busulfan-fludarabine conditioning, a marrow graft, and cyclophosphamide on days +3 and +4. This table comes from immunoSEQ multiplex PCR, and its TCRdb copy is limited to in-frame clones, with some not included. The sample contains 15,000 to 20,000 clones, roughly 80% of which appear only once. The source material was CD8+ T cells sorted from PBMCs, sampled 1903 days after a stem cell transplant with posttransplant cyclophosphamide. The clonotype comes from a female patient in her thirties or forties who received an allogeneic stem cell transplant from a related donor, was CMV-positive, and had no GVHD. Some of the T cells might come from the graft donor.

The CDR3 loop reads CASSLGRGDEAFF. The CDR3 coding sequence is TGTGCCAGCAGCTTAGGCAGGGGTGATGAAGCTTTCTTT. V and J are TRBV7-3 and TRBJ1-1; D perhaps matches TRBD1 (6 bases). The germline CDR1 and CDR2 sequences are SGHTA and FQGTGA. Trimming removed 2 bases from V and 7 bases from J, with 11 bases in between. The CDR3 spans 13 residues.